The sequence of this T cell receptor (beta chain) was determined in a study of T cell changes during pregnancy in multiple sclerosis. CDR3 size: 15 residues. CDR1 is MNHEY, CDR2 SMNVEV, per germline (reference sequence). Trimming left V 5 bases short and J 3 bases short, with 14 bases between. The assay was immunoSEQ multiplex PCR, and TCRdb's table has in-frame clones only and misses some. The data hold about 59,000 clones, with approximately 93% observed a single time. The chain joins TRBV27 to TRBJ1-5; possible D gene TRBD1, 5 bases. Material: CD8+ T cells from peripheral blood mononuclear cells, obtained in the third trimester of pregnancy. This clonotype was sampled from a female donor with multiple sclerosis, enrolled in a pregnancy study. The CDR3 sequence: CASSRYGAANQPQHF. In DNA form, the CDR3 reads TGTGCCAGCAGTCGGTATGGGGCCGCCAATCAGCCCCAGCATTTT.